This TCR beta chain stems from a study of CXCR3-negative and CXCR3-positive naive CD8 T cells. Study-wide findings and caveats: Naive subsets were similarly diverse, while memory CD8+ repertoires were much less diverse. Researchers report that CXCR3-positive naive cells carry more hydrophobic TRB CDR3s than CXCR3-negative naive cells. Cryopreservation partially lowered CXCR3 expression, so most assays used fresh PBMCs. Naive CXCR3-positive and CXCR3-negative cells shared similar TRBV-TRBJ usage, unlike memory cells.

Turning to this clonotype: Antigen specificity is unknown.

The authors prepared UMI-labeled TRB cDNA libraries by 5' RACE. Following a re-call of the 5' RACE reads, TCRdb has one entry per CDR3 protein and lacks DNA. The listing records about 150,000 distinct CDR3 sequences. Germline V gene sequence: CDR1 KGHDR, CDR2 SFDVKD. The CDR3 loop spans 13 amino acids. The receptor was derived from a human donor in good health. Some clones in this sample may be carry-over from other donors' samples. Sequencing used naive CXCR3+ CD8+ T cells from blood. Subset given: CD45RO-CCR7+CD27+CD95- naive CD8+ T cells expressing CXCR3 (TNR3+). V is TRBV24-1 and J is TRBJ2-7; checking the TCRdb D call of TRBD1 is not possible without DNA. CDR3 region: CATSDRREGEQYF.